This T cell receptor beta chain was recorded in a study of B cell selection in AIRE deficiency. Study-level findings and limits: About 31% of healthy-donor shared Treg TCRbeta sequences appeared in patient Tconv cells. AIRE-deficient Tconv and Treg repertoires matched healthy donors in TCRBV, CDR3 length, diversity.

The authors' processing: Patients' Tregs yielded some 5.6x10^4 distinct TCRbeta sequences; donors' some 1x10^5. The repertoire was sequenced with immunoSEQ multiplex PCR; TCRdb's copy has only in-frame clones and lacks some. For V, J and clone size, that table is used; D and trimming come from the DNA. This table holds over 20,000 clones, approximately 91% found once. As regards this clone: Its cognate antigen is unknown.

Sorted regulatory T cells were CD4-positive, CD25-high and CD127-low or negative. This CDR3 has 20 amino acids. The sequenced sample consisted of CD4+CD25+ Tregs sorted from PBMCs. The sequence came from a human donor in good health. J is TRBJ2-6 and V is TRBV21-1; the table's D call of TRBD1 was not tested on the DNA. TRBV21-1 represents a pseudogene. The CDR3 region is CASSKGIPGQMFSGANVLTF. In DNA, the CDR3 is TGTGCCAGCAGCAAAGGAATCCCGGGACAGATGTTCTCTGGGGCCAACGTCCTGACTTTC.